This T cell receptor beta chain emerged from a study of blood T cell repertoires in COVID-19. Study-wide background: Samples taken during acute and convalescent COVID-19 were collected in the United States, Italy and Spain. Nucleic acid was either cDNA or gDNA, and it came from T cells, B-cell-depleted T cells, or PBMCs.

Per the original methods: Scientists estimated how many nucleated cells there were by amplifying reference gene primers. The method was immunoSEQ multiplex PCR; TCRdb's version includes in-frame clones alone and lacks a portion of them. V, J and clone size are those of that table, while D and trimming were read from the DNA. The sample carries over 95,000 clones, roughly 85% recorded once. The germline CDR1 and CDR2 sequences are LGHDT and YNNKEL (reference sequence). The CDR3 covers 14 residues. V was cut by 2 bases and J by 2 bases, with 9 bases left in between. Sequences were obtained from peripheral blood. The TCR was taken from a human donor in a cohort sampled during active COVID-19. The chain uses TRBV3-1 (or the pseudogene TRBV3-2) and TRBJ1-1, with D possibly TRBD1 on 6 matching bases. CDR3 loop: CASSQKGDNTEAFF. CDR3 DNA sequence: TGTGCCAGCAGCCAAAAGGGGGATAACACTGAAGCTTTCTTT.